The entry below describes one T cell receptor beta chain. Its antigen is unknown. Per-base qualities were not stored, and no clone one base away is much larger. The donors were under 40 Caucasian individuals from Russia, aged roughly 6 to 90 years, who were systemically healthy. Around 10 milliliters of peripheral blood were collected from each donor into EDTA-treated Vacutainer tubes. Ficoll-Paque density-gradient centrifugation was used to isolate PBMCs, with at least 7 million per sample. Trizol reagent was used to extract total RNA from PBMCs, with at least 6 micrograms per sample. Naive CD45RAhigh/CD27high T cell percentages were measured by flow cytometry on a PBMC aliquot from every donor. The sample is drawn from a study of blood T cells in healthy people across ages (dated by TCRdb to the mid-2010s). At the level of the whole study: In model experiments, roughly one uniquely barcoded TCR beta cDNA molecule per two T cells was captured by template switching. To avoid experimental bias, donors of different ages were distributed randomly across sequencing lanes. The donors were split into four age groups: young (average around 15 years), middle-aged (39), aged (about 56) and long-lived (approximately 80). Using the same blood draw, the study looked at two additional independent replicas of 1 million unique cDNA reads for two donors, one aged 18 to 30 and the other aged 80 or older. The study measured age-related changes in TCR beta repertoire diversity using deep sequencing normalized with unique cDNA molecular identifiers. Results the study describes overall, beyond this receptor: The CMV infection status of donors was not known, potentially confounding age-related changes in expanded clonotypes. Total diversity estimates from one million sequenced T cells were considered lower bounds and underestimates. Conclusive comparison of naive and antigen-experienced compartments was prevented by the profiling of bulk unsorted PBMCs. The long-lived group showed more naive CD4+ T cells, fewer expanded clones and increased TCR diversity than the aged group, suggesting age selection. A strong correlation was found between observed TCR beta diversity and the percentage of naive T cells measured by flow cytometry. Observed TCR beta diversity per million T cells fell roughly linearly with age, and a significant reduction was already apparent by age roughly 40.

Library prep was done by 5' RACE. Sequenced using an Illumina HiSeq 2500. A second PCR of about 7 to 12 cycles was run with a J-beta primer mix and a sample-barcoded 5' primer. A template-switch 5' adaptor carrying 12 random nucleotides introduced a unique molecular identifier onto each TCR beta cDNA molecule. Each sample yielded at least 2.5 million CDR3-containing paired-end reads. All of the RNA was converted into first-strand cDNA using the Mint cDNA synthesis kit, with a TRBC-specific oligonucleotide serving as the primer. After uracil-DNA glycosylase treatment, a first 18-cycle PCR used universal primers M1SS and BC2_uni_R on all cDNA. The paper's processing steps were these. Normalization of each sample was performed by random selection of 1 million high-quality reads, each carrying a distinct molecular identifier. Reads with shared molecular identifiers were discarded instead of being binned into consensus sequences. CDR3 identification, clonotype clustering and error correction used MiTCR with a Q25 quality threshold and the strictest error-elimination algorithm. A nonparametric unseen species model with Euler transformation was used to estimate a lower bound on total TCR beta diversity. TCRdb cleaned the public reads at Q25 with fastp, built clones with MiXCR and kept in-frame beta chains. Each CDR3 protein gets just one entry, which takes the most common genes and DNA from the rows behind it. The V and J calls reflect TCRdb's pipeline rather than the authors' work. This sample gives 650,000 to 950,000 distinct CDR3 sequences in total; 40% to 50% of them show up just once. The top ten clones comprise approximately 20% of the sample.

Trimming at the junction amounts to 7 bases on V and 0 bases on J, and the germline ends lie 21 bases apart. CDR1 and CDR2 are drawn from the germline V gene: SQVTM, ANQGSEA. The CDR3 holds 16 amino acids from the cysteine to the phenylalanine. Left in the record is the CDR3 DNA by itself, 48 bases read in frame from the first base. This clonotype was sampled from a man between 60 and 75 years old in good health. Sequencing was performed on blood. Here the chain combines TRBV29-1 and TRBJ1-1; TRBD1 is possibly the D segment (6 matching bases). The CDR3 sequence is CSGGSPTGQMNTEAFF. The DNA sequence reads TGCAGCGGTGGTTCCCCAACGGGACAAATGAACACTGAAGCTTTCTTT.